In this sample, the clone carrying this T cell receptor (beta chain) turned up once. Its target is unknown. The data were taken from a study of shared clonotypes between healthy human individuals. Study-level points and caveats: Rarefaction showed that sequencing of sorted subsets was incomplete (despite large depth). The sharing of roughly 5% of naive CD4 clonotypes was seen across a few donors.

The repertoire was sequenced with immunoSEQ multiplex PCR; TCRdb's copy has only in-frame clones and lacks some. The sample shows roughly 2.6 million clones, 90% to 95% of them seen only once. A CD45RA+ naive subset and a CD45RA-negative memory subset were split from CD4+ cells. This CDR3 has 13 residues. Trimming removed 4 bases from V and 4 bases from J, with 11 bases in between. Germline V gene lookup returns CDR1 LNHDA and CDR2 SQIVND (reference sequence). The chain links TRBV19 to TRBJ2-7, with D unresolved. The sequence derives from a man aged 18 to 30 in good health. Material: naive CD4+ T cells sorted from blood. Subset reported: CD45RA+ positively selected. The CDR3 DNA reads TGTGCCAGTAGTAGACAACCGGTATACGAGCAGTACTTC. Translated, it gives CASSRQPVYEQYF.